This T cell receptor (beta chain) came from a study of T cell changes during pregnancy in multiple sclerosis. Sequencing used immunoSEQ multiplex PCR; TCRdb keeps in-frame clones, though not all of them. The sample holds tens of thousands of clones, over 80% seen once. The CDR3 has 11 amino acids. Trimming took 4 bases from V and 7 from J, leaving 8 bases between them. Germline CDR1 SGDLS, CDR2 YYNGEE. The material was peripheral blood, obtained in the first trimester of pregnancy. The sequence was collected from a female donor in good health, enrolled as a control in a pregnancy study. The rearrangement uses TRBV9 and TRBJ1-1; unclear D gene. Here the CDR3 DNA reads TGTGCCAGCAGCTCGAGATTTGAAGCTTTCTTT. It yields the protein CASSSRFEAFF.